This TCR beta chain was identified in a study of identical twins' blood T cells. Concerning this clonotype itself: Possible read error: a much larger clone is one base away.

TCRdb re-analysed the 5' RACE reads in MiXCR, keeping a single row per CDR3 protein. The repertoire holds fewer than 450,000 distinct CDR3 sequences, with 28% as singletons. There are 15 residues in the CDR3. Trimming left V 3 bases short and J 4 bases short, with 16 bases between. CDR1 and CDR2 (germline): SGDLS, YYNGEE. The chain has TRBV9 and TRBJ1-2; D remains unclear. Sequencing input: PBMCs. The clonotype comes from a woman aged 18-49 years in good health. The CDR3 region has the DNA TGTGCCAGCAGCGGGGAAATGACGATCACCTATGGCTACACCTTC. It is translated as CASSGEMTITYGYTF.